Shown below are 11 T cell receptor beta chains from a single sample sequenced in a study of blood T cell repertoires in COVID-19 (TCRdb year 2020). Library prep was done by the immunoSEQ multiplex PCR assay. Here the immuneACCESS table is served through TCRdb, limited to in-frame sequences with V and J called. Missing clones are a known gap in these copies; in checked studies unresolved V genes cover under half, and the rest lacks a known reason. The sample yields about 220,000 clones; 65% to 85% were counted once. The ten biggest clones cover around 6.5% of the sample. Material: PBMCs or T cells enriched from blood (not recorded which). These receptor sequences come from a middle-aged woman who had recovered from COVID-19.

This chain joins TRBV11-3 and TRBJ2-3; the D is unclear. The germline V gene has CDR1 SGHNT and CDR2 YENEEA. This CDR3 spans 11 amino acids. The V gene lost 4 bases and the J gene lost 3 bases, with 2 bases spanning the gap. The CDR3 here is CASSSTDTQYF. CDR3 DNA sequence: TGTGCCAGCAGCTCAACAGATACGCAGTATTTT.

In its sample, this clone was seen once. The J gene is TRBJ1-2, the V gene TRBV2, with 8 bases identical to TRBD1. The germline CDR1 and CDR2 sequences are SNHLY and FYNNEI. Unmatched junction bases numbered 8, after V lost 6 bases and J lost 5 bases. The CDR3 covers 14 residues. The CDR3 here is CASRSDRVGYGYTF. CDR3 sequence (DNA): TGTGCCAGCAGATCGGACAGGGTTGGATATGGCTACACCTTC.

The chain joins TRBV2 to TRBJ2-1; 13 bases fit TRBD2. There are 15 residues in the CDR3. J lost 7 bases, V lost 8 bases, and 8 bases had no gene match. Germline V gives CDR1 SNHLY, CDR2 FYNNEI. CDR3 nucleotides: TGTGCCAGCCTCCGGACTAGCGGGAGACCAAATGAGCAGTTCTTC. Protein product: CASLRTSGRPNEQFF.

V gene TRBV5-1 combines with J gene TRBJ2-6, with a tentative D call TRBD2 (6 bases). The germline V gene encodes CDR1 SGHRS and CDR2 YFSETQ. The CDR3 loop spans 16 amino acids. V was trimmed by 4 bases and J by 4 bases, leaving 15 bases between them. Here the CDR3 DNA reads TGCGCCAGCAGCCCGCCCGATGCGGGAGGGGCCAACGTCCTGACTTTC. Protein sequence: CASSPPDAGGANVLTF. Variable domain in full (rest from reference TRBV5-1 and TRBJ2-6): KAGVTQTPRYLIKTRGQQVTLSCSPISGHRSVSWYQQTPGQGLQFLFEYFSETQRNKGNFPGRFSGRQFSNSRSEMNVSTLELGDSALYLCASSPPDAGGANVLTFGAGSRLTVL.

V gene TRBV14 combines with J gene TRBJ2-5; D gene unclear. The V gene's germline CDR1 is SGHDN and CDR2 FVKESK. V lost 0 bases and J lost 2, with 10 bases in between. CDR3 length equals 15 residues. CDR3 residues: CASSQDWHRQETQYF. Written as DNA, the CDR3 is TGTGCCAGCAGCCAAGATTGGCACAGACAAGAGACCCAGTACTTC.

This clone was found once. The J gene is TRBJ2-1, the V gene TRBV11-2; 9 nucleotides agree with TRBD2. Germline V gene sequence: CDR1 SGHAT, CDR2 FQNNGV. This CDR3 contains 16 residues. V gave up 4 bases and J gave up 4 bases; unmatched junction bases: 8. CDR3: CASSSFRGREYNEQFF. The CDR3 bases are TGTGCCAGCAGCTCATTCCGCGGGAGGGAATACAATGAGCAGTTCTTC.

The chain uses TRBV7-2 and TRBJ1-2; D not certain. The V gene lost 1 base and the J gene lost 2 bases, with 11 bases spanning the gap. Germline values: CDR1 SGHTA, CDR2 FQGNSA. The CDR3 totals 15 residues. CDR3 loop: CASSLGAGGNYGYTF. The CDR3 DNA reads TGTGCCAGCAGCTTAGGCGCCGGAGGAAACTATGGCTACACCTTC.

CDR3 coding DNA: TGTGCCAGCAGTTCCCAACAGGGACAGATCACTGAAGCTTTCTTT. This translates into CASSSQQGQITEAFF. The gene calls are TRBV6-6 and TRBJ1-1; 7 positions match TRBD1. The CDR3 runs to 15 residues. Per the germline V gene, CDR1 is MNHNY and CDR2 is SVGAGI (reference sequence). The V gene end was trimmed by 4 bases and the J gene end by 4 bases; junction bases not matched to a gene: 9.

The gene calls are TRBV3-1 (or the pseudogene TRBV3-2) and TRBJ2-3; 9 bases match TRBD2. Germline loops: CDR1 LGHDT, CDR2 YNNKEL (reference sequence). CDR3 length: 14 residues. J lost 5 bases, V lost 8 bases, and 8 bases had no gene match. This chain's CDR3 is CASVGSGSGDTQYF. Written as DNA, the CDR3 is TGTGCCAGCGTTGGTAGCGGGAGTGGAGATACGCAGTATTTT.

The chain combines TRBV7-9 with TRBJ2-3, with D possibly being TRBD2 (5 bases). The V gene lost 1 base and the J gene lost 2 bases, with 19 bases spanning the gap. The CDR3 covers 18 residues. Germline loops: CDR1 SEHNR, CDR2 FQNEAQ (reference sequence). The CDR3 loop is CASSLEGSEFTPTDTQYF. The CDR3, as DNA: TGTGCCAGCAGCTTAGAAGGGAGCGAGTTTACGCCCACAGATACGCAGTATTTT.

The genes are TRBV27 and TRBJ1-1, with TRBD1 matching 8 bases. Germline V CDR1 and CDR2: MNHEY, SMNVEV (reference sequence). CDR3 length equals 18 residues. With 4 bases clipped from V and 4 bases from J, the junction kept 17 bases outside the gene matches. CDR3 amino acids: CASSSTAGGAWVSTEAFF. The CDR3, as DNA: TGTGCCAGCAGTTCTACGGCAGGGGGCGCTTGGGTGAGCACTGAAGCTTTCTTT.